The present T cell receptor (beta chain) was sequenced within a study of blood T cell repertoires in COVID-19 (dated by TCRdb to 2018 to 2021). For context, the study as a whole: The collaborator samples originated in the United States, Italy and Spain and spanned the acute and convalescent phases of COVID-19. The prospective study material was composed of cDNA or gDNA derived from T cells, B-cell-depleted T cells, or PBMCs. Deeply sampled blood TCRbeta repertoires from subjects exposed to, actively infected with, or recovered from COVID-19 were included in the dataset. The repertoires were made available in a free public database intended to serve as a resource for research on the immune response to SARS-CoV-2. The samples were drawn from the first 160 participants of the ongoing ImmuneRACE study and from more than 1,000 subjects provided by 6 global collaborators. The sample metadata nearly always contained a de-identified subject ID, COVID-19 status, age in years and sex. Where available, HLA class I and class II types were taken from metadata supplied by the sample provider and were not determined by assay-based typing. What the research found in general, with its limitations: The quantity of clinical and demographic metadata differed by source and by participant and was supplied without curation.

The immunoSEQ Assay, a bias-controlled multiplex PCR, was used to amplify TCRbeta CDR3 regions from genomic DNA. As for how the authors treated the data: Within the assay, amplification of reference gene primers was used to estimate how many nucleated cells each sample contained. Sequence reads were collapsed and filtered to measure the absolute abundance of every unique TCRbeta CDR3 rearrangement. For each sample, productive Simpson clonality was calculated by taking the square root of Simpson's diversity index across productive rearrangements. This is the immuneACCESS table as TCRdb keeps it, with only in-frame sequences that have V and J called. A part of the clones is gone; compared with another copy, unresolved V genes explain less than half, and the rest is unexplained. V and J calls and clone size are given by that table; D and trimming were obtained from the DNA. The sample has hundreds of thousands of clones on record, 80% to 85% of them singletons. The ten largest clonotypes hold 15% to 20% of the sample.

As regards this clone: This clone's antigen is unknown. No base quality information exists; no much larger clone differs at one position.

Whole blood was collected in K2EDTA tubes by collaborating institutions according to the institutions' own protocols. For TCRbeta analysis, collaborators shipped samples in one of three forms: frozen whole blood, isolated PBMCs, or DNA extracted from either of those sample types. The sequenced sample consisted of peripheral blood. This clonotype was sampled from a woman at least 80 years old with active or convalescent COVID-19.

The DNA reads TGTGCCAGCAGTTACCTAGAGGGACTCCGCTACACCTTC. The encoded protein is CASSYLEGLRYTF. The rearranged segments are TRBV6-2 or TRBV6-3 and TRBJ1-2, and perhaps TRBD1 as D gene, on 5 matching bases. V drops 2 bases and J drops 9 bases, leaving 13 bases in between. CDR1 and CDR2 are drawn from the germline V gene: MNHEY, SVGEGT. Counted from cysteine to phenylalanine, this CDR3 has 13 amino acids. The CDR3 DNA has 39 bases and is translated from base 1.